A single sample is the source of the 4 T cell receptor beta chains below, sequenced in a study of CD8+ T cells in alopecia areata. RNA was isolated and reverse transcribed to cDNA, the sequencing template. TCRdb's table, derived via immunoSEQ multiplex PCR, lists solely in-frame clones and lacks some. The table lists approximately 89,000 clones, about 53% of them singletons. The sequenced sample was NKG2D-high CD8+ T cells sorted from blood. These receptors originate from a human donor with alopecia areata.

There are a few counts of this clone. This sequence joins TRBV27 and TRBJ2-1, with D unresolved. Germline CDR1 MNHEY, CDR2 SMNVEV (reference sequence). This CDR3 has 16 residues. Deletions cut 3 bases from V and 8 bases from J, with 20 bases between. The CDR3 protein is CASSFSPGRLSYEQFF. For the CDR3, the DNA is TGTGCCAGCAGTTTCTCCCCTGGTCGGCTTAGTTATGAGCAGTTCTTC.

This chain connects TRBV9 to TRBJ2-1, with D perhaps given as TRBD1 or TRBD2 (5 bases each). The germline V gene has CDR1 SGDLS and CDR2 YYNGEE. Between the trimmed V and J ends, which lost 4 bases and 9 bases, there was a span of 11 bases. This CDR3 comprises 12 residues. CDR3 amino acids: CASSRGGGEQFF. The CDR3 bases are TGTGCCAGCAGCCGGGGCGGCGGTGAGCAGTTCTTC.

This clone was seen only a few times. The V and J genes are TRBV29-1 and TRBJ2-1, with 7 bases identical to TRBD2. This CDR3 has 16 residues. Germline V CDR1 and CDR2: SQVTM, ANQGSEA. V lost 6 bases, J lost 6 bases, and 17 bases stayed unmatched. CDR3 residues: CSVAPAGLGAGNEQFF. The CDR3 DNA is TGCAGCGTCGCCCCAGCGGGACTCGGTGCGGGCAATGAGCAGTTCTTC.

The chain links TRBV27 to TRBJ2-7; tentative D call: TRBD1 (6 bases). Per germline, CDR1 MNHEY and CDR2 SMNVEV (reference sequence). This CDR3 region has 13 residues. The V and J ends lost 1 base and 5 bases respectively, with 9 bases between them. Here the CDR3 DNA reads TGTGCCAGCAGTTTATGGACAGCCGACGAGCAGTACTTC. Protein: CASSLWTADEQYF.